A selection of T cell receptor beta chains follows, all from one sample in a study of control samples from healthy donors and cancer patients. Sequenced by immunoSEQ multiplex PCR; TCRdb stores in-frame clones only, minus some. The sample comprises 110,000 to 150,000 clones, less than 90% of which are singletons, and roughly 10% rests with the top ten. Specimen: blood. The receptors come from a young woman in good health. CDR3s leave out the opening cysteine and the closing phenylalanine or tryptophan. The order of the fields is D gene, V gene, clone size, CDR3 protein. A D gene is named only where the DNA matches it firmly. The size of a clone is reported for some rows only, either as once, few or many, or as a class for expanded clones.

D: -
V: TRBV2
size: -
CDR3: ASRRKLNTEAF

D: -
V: TRBV2
size: -
CDR3: ASSEGGLIRSGNTIY

D: -
V: TRBV4-2
size: -
CDR3: ASSQPDSDTQY

D: TRBD1
V: TRBV9
size: -
CDR3: ASSASGTASGNTIY

D: -
V: TRBV6-5
size: -
CDR3: ASGLHTGELF

D: -
V: TRBV27
size: few
CDR3: ASSLPGTTYEQY

D: TRBD2
V: TRBV6-5
size: -
CDR3: ASSFLAGLYQETQY

D: -
V: TRBV30
size: -
CDR3: AWSGKGREPQH

D: TRBD2
V: TRBV4-2
size: -
CDR3: ASSQGTALAVTGELF

D: -
V: TRBV28
size: -
CDR3: ASSLLAGSGNTIY

D: -
V: TRBV18
size: -
CDR3: ASSVTGGSGNTIY

D: -
V: TRBV3-1/TRBV3-2
size: -
CDR3: ASGMRAEQY

D: TRBD1
V: TRBV10-3
size: -
CDR3: ARRDREDSPLH

D: -
V: TRBV20-1
size: -
CDR3: RAQGGTEAF

D: TRBD2
V: TRBV9
size: -
CDR3: ASSPSGTGSTDTQY

D: -
V: TRBV10-2
size: -
CDR3: ASSEIETYPMNTGELF

D: -
V: TRBV27
size: -
CDR3: ASSFVESPYEQY

D: -
V: TRBV9
size: -
CDR3: ASSVSLGSGNTTY

D: -
V: TRBV14
size: -
CDR3: ASSQARMTQY

D: TRBD1
V: TRBV3-1/TRBV3-2
size: -
CDR3: ASSPAPGQGHGYT

D: -
V: TRBV7-7
size: -
CDR3: ASSLAGGNTIY

D: -
V: TRBV4-2
size: -
CDR3: ASSQGHTGNYGYT

D: -
V: TRBV20-1
size: -
CDR3: SASDSYEQY

D: -
V: TRBV11-2
size: -
CDR3: ASSPTPGTEMY

D: -
V: TRBV5-4
size: -
CDR3: ASSRGRELF

D: -
V: TRBV2
size: -
CDR3: ASMLNTGNTIY

D: -
V: TRBV19
size: -
CDR3: ASRPTTYTDSNQPQH

D: -
V: TRBV6-1
size: -
CDR3: ASSDGRYTDTQY

D: -
V: TRBV10-3
size: -
CDR3: AISPAEGLGTNEKLF

D: -
V: TRBV10-2
size: -
CDR3: ASSDPYSGRRSYEQY

D: -
V: TRBV11-2
size: -
CDR3: ASSLDPGRDYGYT

D: -
V: TRBV19
size: -
CDR3: ASSTDGAYEQY

D: -
V: TRBV28
size: once
CDR3: ASRTTHYEQY

D: TRBD2
V: TRBV28
size: -
CDR3: AGTSGRGELF

D: TRBD1
V: TRBV5-5
size: -
CDR3: ASSLRWDSSFNYGYT

D: -
V: TRBV18
size: -
CDR3: ASSPTASNQPQH

D: -
V: TRBV29-1
size: -
CDR3: SARDFYEQY

D: TRBD2
V: TRBV29-1
size: -
CDR3: SVVGGRDTRGTDTQY

D: -
V: TRBV10-3
size: -
CDR3: AISKTGESNTEAF

D: -
V: TRBV11-2
size: once
CDR3: ASSLSGFGGTQY

D: -
V: TRBV18
size: -
CDR3: ASSPTGSAPLH

D: TRBD2
V: TRBV30
size: -
CDR3: AWSWGGEQY

D: -
V: TRBV5-1
size: -
CDR3: ASSFNLGGDSPLH

D: TRBD1
V: TRBV19
size: -
CDR3: ASSDGPATGGAAYEQY

D: TRBD1
V: TRBV5-4
size: -
CDR3: ASSWDRGKNYGYT

D: -
V: TRBV30
size: -
CDR3: AWSVGRDQPQH

D: TRBD1
V: TRBV4-1
size: -
CDR3: ASSQERTGTYGYT

D: -
V: TRBV28
size: -
CDR3: ASSSPGGLNYGYT

D: TRBD2
V: TRBV3-1/TRBV3-2
size: once
CDR3: ASSRTSGSETQY